This TCR beta chain was captured in a study of T cells in women clearing cervical HPV infection. Study background: Case blood drawn at lesion detection; control blood after infection cleared. Notes on the study in general: CIN3+ cases had significantly higher TCR repertoire richness than controls, but evenness did not differ.

Genomic DNA, averaging around 1,200 ng per sample, yielded TCR beta CDR3 via immunoSEQ. The method was immunoSEQ multiplex PCR; TCRdb's version includes in-frame clones alone and lacks a portion of them. Listed are some 32,000 clones; about 3.1% falls within the top ten. CDR3 length equals 12 residues. Germline CDR1 reads SGHTS; CDR2 reads YDEGEE. V was cut by 6 bases and J by 3 bases, with 10 bases left in between. About this clone itself: The antigen remains unidentified. Read coverage stops 3 residues before the CDR3 terminus; the germline J gene supplies the remainder.

The J gene is TRBJ2-7, the V gene TRBV5-8; weak D call: TRBD1 (6 bases). Sequencing used blood buffy coat. This receptor was identified in a woman between 18 and 70 years old with a cervical HPV16 infection that either progressed to CIN3+ or cleared (not recorded which). The DNA read from the CDR3 is TGTGCCAGCAATTCACAGGGCTACGAG. It translates to CASNSQGYE. The entire CDR3 protein is CASNSQGYEQYF.